These 21 T cell receptor beta chains share one sample of origin, sequenced in a study of cytomegalovirus exposure and HLA in healthy donors. Use of 60 Vbeta and 13 Jbeta primers characterized the PCR. The table came from immunoSEQ multiplex PCR; TCRdb's copy has only in-frame clones and leaves some out. The top ten hold about 0.92% of the sample, which has approximately 110,000 clones, approximately 70% seen once. Sequencing input: PBMCs. The receptors come from a woman in her 30s in good health and CMV-seronegative.

This rearrangement joins TRBV6-1 to TRBJ1-2; 7 bases agree with TRBD1. The junction had 8 bases not matched to a gene; V was cut back by 6 bases and J by 7 bases. This CDR3 is built from 13 residues. The germline V gene has CDR1 MNHNS and CDR2 SASEGT. CDR3 nucleotide sequence: TGTGCCAGCAGGCCGACAGGGTCCCTTGGCTACACCTTC. It yields the protein CASRPTGSLGYTF.

The rearrangement links TRBV29-1 to TRBJ2-3, with TRBD2 matching over 7 bases. V gave up 6 bases and J gave up 0 bases; unmatched junction bases: 9. Germline CDR1 reads SQVTM; CDR2 reads ANQGSEA. CDR3 length: 15 amino acids. Written as DNA, the CDR3 is TGCAGCGTGGGGAGGGAAGCGCTGAGCACAGATACGCAGTATTTT. This codes for CSVGREALSTDTQYF.

The CDR3 reads CASSGTRGRDTEAFF. In nucleotides, the CDR3 is TGTGCCAGCTCAGGTACCAGGGGGCGCGACACTGAAGCTTTCTTT. The genes are TRBV18 and TRBJ1-1; 8 nucleotides agree with TRBD1. Germline CDR1 is KGHSH and CDR2 is LQKENI. This CDR3 comprises 15 residues. Trimming at V came to 5 bases and at J to 3 bases, leaving 8 bases not matched to a gene.

V is TRBV4-3 and J is TRBJ2-2; 7 bases are a match to TRBD2. Germline CDR1 is LGHNA and CDR2 is YSLEER. V lost 1 base and J lost 6; bases outside the gene matches: 5. This CDR3 is built from 15 residues. The CDR3 loop reads CASSQAPGGAGELFF. DNA for the CDR3: TGCGCCAGCAGCCAAGCCCCGGGGGGAGCCGGGGAGCTGTTTTTT.

The rearrangement links TRBV4-2 to TRBJ1-1; D remains unclear. This CDR3 comprises 18 residues. The germline gives CDR1 LGHNA, CDR2 YNFKEQ. V was clipped by 4 bases and J by 7 bases, with 28 bases between them. The CDR3 bases are TGTGCCAGCAGCCCTGTGCTTCGACGCGACTACCCTAACGTTGAAGCTTTCTTT. Its translation: CASSPVLRRDYPNVEAFF.

The CDR3 spells CASSSEQGLAGGSYNEQFF. The CDR3 region has the DNA TGTGCCAGCAGCTCTGAACAGGGACTAGCGGGGGGGTCTTACAATGAGCAGTTCTTC. The rearrangement uses TRBV5-4 and TRBJ2-1; 16 bases agree with TRBD2. V gave up 3 bases and J gave up 4 bases; unmatched junction bases: 10. Germline assignment: CDR1 SGHNT and CDR2 YYREEE (reference sequence). CDR3 length: 19 amino acids. Supplemented by reference TRBV5-4 and TRBJ2-1, the full variable domain reads ETGVTQSPTHLIKTRGQQVTLRCSSQSGHNTVSWYQQALGQGPQFIFQYYREEENGRGNFPPRFSGLQFPNYSSELNVNALELDDSALYLCASSSEQGLAGGSYNEQFFGPGTRLTVL.

In DNA form, the CDR3 reads TGTGCCCGAGACGGACAGTCCGAGCAGTACTTC. It codes for CARDGQSEQYF. J is TRBJ2-7 and V is TRBV2; D perhaps matches TRBD1 (6 bases). This CDR3 has 11 amino acids. Germline CDR1 is SNHLY and CDR2 is FYNNEI. Trimming took off 11 bases at V and 6 bases at J, with 14 bases between the two ends.

The rearrangement joins TRBV27 to TRBJ1-2; D might be TRBD1 (6 bases). The CDR3 spans 12 residues. V lost 8 bases and J lost 4, with 11 bases in between. The V gene's germline CDR1 is MNHEY and CDR2 SMNVEV (reference sequence). The CDR3 region is CASGWTAYGYTF. The CDR3, as DNA: TGTGCCAGCGGGTGGACAGCCTATGGCTACACCTTC.

V usage is TRBV5-6 and J usage is TRBJ1-4; D not certain. Germline V gene lookup returns CDR1 SGHDT and CDR2 YYEEEE. CDR3 length equals 15 residues. The V end lost 1 base, the J end lost 1 base, and 8 bases lay between the germline ends. The CDR3 sequence is CASSLFAGTNEKLFF. CDR3 DNA sequence: TGTGCCAGCAGCTTGTTCGCGGGAACTAATGAAAAACTGTTTTTT.

The CDR3 loop reads CASSEAGVGNQPQHF. The CDR3 DNA is TGTGCCAGCAGTGAAGCAGGGGTCGGCAATCAGCCCCAGCATTTT. The gene calls are TRBV6-1 and TRBJ1-5; D is possibly TRBD1 (5 bases). The V end lost 0 bases, the J end lost 2 bases, and 8 bases lay between the germline ends. The length of the CDR3 is 15 residues. Germline V gene data show CDR1 as MNHNS and CDR2 as SASEGT.

V and J are TRBV28 and TRBJ2-2; 9 bases fit TRBD1. V gave up 7 bases and J gave up 5 bases; unmatched junction bases: 5. The CDR3 has 14 residues. CDR1 is MDHEN and CDR2 is SYDVKM in the germline V gene. CDR3 loop: CASIGQGITGELFF. The CDR3 DNA reads TGTGCCAGCATAGGACAGGGGATAACCGGGGAGCTGTTTTTT.

As concerns this clone: One end of the junction fails to match germline, which may point to a read error. The chain is built from TRBV30 and TRBJ1-1; 9 bases match TRBD1. The CDR3 totals 16 residues. Germline V CDR1 and CDR2: GTSNPN, SVGIG (reference sequence). CDR3 residues: CAWNLGQGTLAAQRIF. DNA of the CDR3: TGTGCCTGGAATCTGGGACAGGGTACGCTCGCGGCTCAGCGGATCTTT. The full variable domain, rest sourced from reference TRBV30 and TRBJ1-1, is SQTIHQWPATLVQPVGSPLSLECTVEGTSNPNLYWYRQAAGRGLQLLFYSVGIGQISSEVPQNLSASRPQDRQFILSSKKLLLSDSGFYLCAWNLGQGTLAAQRIFGQGTRLTVV.

The chain couples TRBV4-3 to TRBJ2-3, with a weak D call TRBD2 (5 bases). The CDR3 runs to 14 residues. V lost 1 base, J lost 6 bases, and 11 bases lay in between. Germline CDR1 and CDR2: LGHNA and YSLEER. The CDR3 DNA sequence: TGCGCCAGCAGCCAAGGGGCCCCGGGGGATACGCAGTATTTT. Translated, it gives CASSQGAPGDTQYF.

The V and J genes are TRBV5-1 and TRBJ2-7; TRBD1 aligns across 8 bases. Per the germline V gene, CDR1 is SGHRS and CDR2 is YFSETQ. The trim removed 2 bases at V and 1 base at J, leaving 2 bases unmatched. The CDR3 totals 14 residues. Here the CDR3 reads CASSLRQGSYEQYF. The CDR3 DNA reads TGCGCCAGCAGCTTACGACAGGGGTCCTACGAGCAGTACTTC.

The V and J genes are TRBV4-3 and TRBJ2-3; tentative D call: TRBD2 (7 bases). This CDR3 is 16 amino acids long. Trimming removed 4 bases at V and 2 bases at J, with 16 bases between. CDR1 and CDR2 from the germline V gene are LGHNA and YSLEER. The CDR3 DNA reads TGCGCCAGCAGCCCCCAGGGGCGGGGGAACACAGATACGCAGTATTTT. Translating it yields CASSPQGRGNTDTQYF.

This clone was found a few times. The CDR3 coding sequence is TGTGCCAGCAGTCCGGGGACAGAACCTGAAGCTTTCTTT. Translation gives CASSPGTEPEAFF. The chain is built from TRBV27 and TRBJ1-1; TRBD1 aligns across 7 bases. The CDR3 loop spans 13 amino acids. Germline V gene data show CDR1 as MNHEY and CDR2 as SMNVEV (reference sequence). V shed 5 bases and J 6 bases; nucleotides not matched to a gene: 6.

The chain joins TRBV18 to TRBJ2-1, with 8 bases lining up with TRBD1. With 0 bases clipped from V and 2 bases from J, the junction kept 3 bases outside the gene matches. The CDR3 sequence is 16 residues long. Germline V CDR1 and CDR2: KGHSH, LQKENI. The CDR3 loop is CASSPPDRGTYNEQFF. For the CDR3, the DNA is TGTGCCAGCTCACCACCAGACAGGGGAACCTACAATGAGCAGTTCTTC.

This chain joins TRBV18 and TRBJ2-5; 7 bases line up with TRBD1. The CDR3 runs 16 residues. CDR1 is KGHSH, CDR2 LQKENI, per germline. After removal of 2 bases from V and 1 base from J, the junction contained 7 bases not matched to a gene. The CDR3: CASSPFEGALQETQYF. The CDR3, as DNA: TGTGCCAGCTCACCATTTGAGGGGGCCCTCCAAGAGACCCAGTACTTC.

The sample holds a few counts of this clone. This rearrangement joins TRBV25-1 to TRBJ1-2; 8 bases fit TRBD1. The CDR3 covers 17 residues. Germline CDR1 and CDR2: MGHDK and SYGVNS. The V and J ends lost 5 bases and 6 bases, in that order; junction bases with no gene match: 17. The CDR3: CASSTAAAGGVRDGYTF. The CDR3, as DNA: TGTGCCAGCAGTACCGCCGCGGCAGGGGGCGTCAGGGATGGCTACACCTTC.

The chain is built from TRBV7-9 and TRBJ2-3, with 9 nucleotides matching TRBD2. After removal of 2 bases from V and 6 bases from J, the junction contained 6 bases not matched to a gene. The CDR3 covers 15 residues. The V gene's germline CDR1 is SEHNR and CDR2 FQNEAQ (reference sequence). This chain's CDR3 is CASSLPREGPDTQYF. The CDR3 DNA follows: TGTGCCAGCAGCTTACCGCGGGAGGGCCCGGATACGCAGTATTTT.

This clone occurred a few times. The chain joins TRBV4-1 to TRBJ1-1; D is possibly TRBD1 (6 bases). Trimming removed 0 bases at V and 4 bases at J, with 18 bases between. The CDR3 is 17 amino acids. Per the germline V gene, CDR1 is MGHRA and CDR2 is YSYEKL. The CDR3 bases are TGCGCCAGCAGCCAAGATCCATCCGGGGGAGGGGGCACTGAAGCTTTCTTT. Protein sequence: CASSQDPSGGGGTEAFF.